This TCR beta chain stems from a study of cytomegalovirus exposure and HLA in healthy donors (dated by TCRdb to 2016 to 2017). General notes on the study: An earlier analysis of approximately 590 of the donors reported 250 to 350 Gb of sequence data and around 120 million unique TCR beta sequences from around 200 million T cells. Of the roughly 400 genotyped donors, 65% to 90% fell in the genetic ancestry cluster associated with self-reported Caucasian donors. Both class I and class II loci were covered by HLA typing, at four-digit resolution. Besides the first cohort of roughly 640 subjects, a separate validation cohort made up of 120 different subjects was used. A later analysis re-analyzed previously published TCR beta repertoires from approximately 670 donors and added high-resolution HLA genotyping to study TCR occurrence patterns. Roughly 310 gigabases of sequencing data and tens of millions of unique TCR sequences were included in an early release covering about 620 HLA-typed donors. About 5 DR-DQ haplotypes were handled as single units for association and clustering, since linkage in the cohort was strong. An earlier analysis of several hundred of the donors used high-throughput TCR beta sequencing to judge whether each TCR beta V gene segment behaved as functional or pseudogenic. Genome-wide SNP genotypes for about 60% of the 666 donors were used in a later genetic analysis, which treated that subset as a discovery cohort. In the later analysis, no new phenotypic data were used to find candidate immune exposures; instead, reliance was placed on TCR beta sequences and their occurrence across donors. Among some 410 genotyped donors of the cohort, an average of roughly 230,000 unique TCR beta nucleotide sequences was sequenced per donor, of which about 19% were non-productive. Donor age, sex, ethnicity and CMV serostatus were collected together with the repertoire data. The study aimed to test whether cataloging public T cell receptors could reveal signatures of past pathogen exposure. High-throughput TCR immunosequencing, statistical association of individual TCRs with disease status, and machine learning were combined to predict cytomegalovirus infection status. The number of donors typed differed by locus, with about 629-640 for A, B, C, DRB1 and DQB1, around 520 for DQA1, under 610 for DPA1, and 450 to 480 for DPB1. Using immunosequencing, the study profiled T cell repertoires from 666 subjects and related those repertoires to cytomegalovirus serostatus. All discovery cohort repertoires had been generated on a single sequencing platform. The paper's findings and limits, for the study overall: CMV serostatus was the only immune exposure information available for the cohort. A later analysis found that TCR association rates varied across HLA loci, with DRB1 alleles showing the most associated TCRs and HLA-C alleles the fewest. Roughly uniform sequencing depth across donors was assumed in presence/absence analyses, although this assumption may not hold. Correlated functional status among segregating V segments might reflect linkage disequilibrium, but an unknown experimental factor could not be ruled out. The classifier was reported to diagnose cytomegalovirus status with high specificity and sensitivity in both the original and validation cohorts. A later analysis associated roughly 17,000 TCR beta sequences with specific HLA alleles at a false discovery rate of 0.05. Most TCR sequences were seen in very few donors, while some public TCRs were found in many individuals. A cluster of highly shared sequence variants was judged likely to be a technical artifact of the sequencing pipeline. A later analysis found that HLA-associated TCR beta chains were more clonally expanded and had lower generation probabilities than equally common non-associated chains. A total of some 180 TCR beta chains were listed by the study as associated with cytomegalovirus. In a later analysis, several top co-occurrence clusters were reported to appear linked to parvovirus B19, influenza, CMV and Epstein-Barr virus. A further reported finding was that TCR beta sequences accurately predicted the HLA-A and HLA-B alleles for most subjects in the first cohort. The authors suggested that the approach could potentially be extended to other disease states and immunological phenotypes. V-gene and J-gene trimming of TCR beta chains was associated with a missense DCLRE1C variant in a later genetic analysis, and the association was replicated in an independent cohort. In vitro tests confirmed that a few of the cytomegalovirus-associated TCR beta chains recognize cytomegalovirus antigens. When HLA alleles, especially DR and DQ, strongly co-occurred, attributing TCR associations to individual alleles was difficult. Because HLA typing was missing for some donors at each locus, association tests included only the typed subset. This cohort had only TCR beta chains sequenced, and the lack of alpha or paired-chain data limited which features could be detected. In a later genetic analysis, fewer N-insertions in productive TCRs were reported among donors in an Asian-associated ancestry cluster than the roughly 700-donor mean. Most CMV-associated TCR beta chains appeared to be HLA-restricted in a later analysis, and the HLA associations seemed to be driven largely by CMV exposure. Broadly in line with IMGT annotations, most TCR beta V segments showed up in productive rearrangements about 87% or about 30% of the time in an earlier analysis of 450 to 600 of the donors. Because counts were too low, approximately 15 rarely observed V segments, including chromosome 9 orphons, were excluded from the earlier analysis of some 590 of the donors. Some IMGT-functional V segments, including TRBV6-2 and TRBV6-3, could not be told apart with the 87-base-pair reads, so those segments were excluded.

From a lookup of the germline V gene (reference sequence), CDR1 and CDR2 are SEHNR and FQNEAQ. Trimming costs V 4 bases and J 1 base, and their ends lie 3 bases apart. Reading from cysteine to phenylalanine, the CDR3 counts 12 amino acids. Solely the CDR3 DNA is kept, with 36 bases framed from the first base. For this clone: The target of this receptor is not known. No quality values exist for individual bases; no much larger clone is one base distant.

Libraries were built with the immunoSEQ multiplex PCR assay. For the multiplex PCR, a mixture combining 60 forward primers for TCR Vbeta segments and 13 reverse primers for TCR Jbeta segments was used. The CDR3 region of rearranged TCR beta genes was amplified from genomic DNA with a multiplex PCR assay. The amplified TCR beta libraries were sequenced on the Illumina HiSeq System as 87-base-pair reads. As for the authors' bioinformatics: Across the roughly 640 repertoires, a later analysis counted some 81 million unique TCR beta chains, 9 million to 14 million of which were shared by at least two donors. A nearest-neighbor algorithm error-corrected the raw reads and collapsed the reads into unique sequences, merging closely related sequences to remove PCR and sequencing errors. Alignment of CDR3 sequences to IMGT reference sequences was used to assign V, D and J gene segments. For a sequence to be retained, a match of at least six nucleotides was required to both a V gene segment and a J gene segment. A rearrangement counted as productive if the CDR3 had no stop codons and remained in frame with V and J, and every other rearrangement counted as non-productive. CDR3 was defined according to IMGT convention as the region running from the second conserved V-encoded cysteine to the conserved J-encoded phenylalanine. The earlier analysis of about 500 of the donors excluded sequences that lacked an unambiguous match to a single V gene segment. An earlier analysis of a few hundred of the donors classified V segments as functional when productive rearrangements were above 56.7% and as segregating when the standard deviation between donors was above 5%. A statistical classification framework was developed to diagnose cytomegalovirus status using the catalog of TCR beta chain sequences. V and J gene assignment, in a later analysis, came from comparing TCR nucleotide sequences with IMGT/GENE-DB human TR gene sequences. The TCRdist pipeline was used in a later analysis to assign CDR3 sequences and most-parsimonious VDJ recombination scenarios. In a later analysis, each TCR beta chain was defined by its CDR3 amino acid sequence together with its V-gene family, and reads without a unique V-gene family were excluded. To address suspected cross-contamination and a sequencing artifact, a later analysis removed 592 highly shared, low-generation-probability nucleotide sequences. A later analysis calculated a clonal expansion index for each public chain from normalized within-repertoire ranks of inferred template counts. In a later analysis, generation probabilities were computed using a VDJ recombination model fitted to out-of-frame rearrangements, and the results were checked against IGoR. Hypergeometric tests were used in a later analysis to score TCR-TCR, TCR-HLA and TCR-CMV co-occurrence, with a repertoire-size bias correction applied to the TCR pairs. A later analysis estimated false discovery rates by permuting HLA or CMV assignments 20 times. In a later analysis, co-occurring TCRs were grouped with DBSCAN, and TCRdist sequence similarity was added when clustering was performed within HLA-allele-positive subsets. Repertoires with fewer than 30,000 or more than 120,000 public chains, plus five repertoires with anomalous nucleotide sharing, were excluded from co-occurrence clustering. The source is immuneACCESS, and TCRdb retained only in-frame sequences with V and J called. Part of the clones is not carried over; for the studies checked, unresolved V genes explain less than half of this, and the remainder is unexplained. The V and J calls and the clone size are those of that table, but D and trimming were determined from the DNA. In this sample the table shows under 100,000 clones, approximately 80% of which occur a single time. The ten largest clones take up 2.5% to 4% of the sample.

The cohort comprised some 700 healthy bone marrow donors. At the time of sampling, every cohort member was nominally healthy, though immune exposures that went unrecorded were likely present. The donor tested CMV seronegative, placing the donor among the approximately 400 seronegative members of the cohort. A peripheral blood sample was provided by each donor, and peripheral blood mononuclear cells were used for TCR beta sequencing. The Qiagen DNeasy Blood Extraction Kit was used to extract genomic DNA from the blood cell samples. The TCR originated in a man aged 50 or older in good health and CMV-seronegative. Specimen: PBMCs. The V gene is TRBV7-9 and the J gene is TRBJ2-3, with the D gene too uncertain to name. The DNA is TGTGCCAGCAGCTCAGGCACAGATACGCAGTATTTT. The translation is CASSSGTDTQYF.